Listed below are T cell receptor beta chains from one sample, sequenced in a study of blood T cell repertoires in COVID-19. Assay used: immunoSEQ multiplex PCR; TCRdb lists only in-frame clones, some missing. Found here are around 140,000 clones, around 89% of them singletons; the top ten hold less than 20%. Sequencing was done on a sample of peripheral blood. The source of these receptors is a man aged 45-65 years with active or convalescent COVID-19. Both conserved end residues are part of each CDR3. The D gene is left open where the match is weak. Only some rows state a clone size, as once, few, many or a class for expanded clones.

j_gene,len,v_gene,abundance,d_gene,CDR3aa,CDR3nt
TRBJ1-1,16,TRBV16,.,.,CASSLYEVVENTEAFF,TGTGCCAGCAGCCTCTATGAAGTCGTTGAGAACACTGAAGCTTTCTTT
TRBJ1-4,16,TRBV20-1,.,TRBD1,CSASYLPTGVSEKLFF,TGCAGTGCTAGTTACCTGCCGACAGGGGTTTCTGAAAAACTGTTTTTT
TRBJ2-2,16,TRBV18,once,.,CASSLYQGSSTGELFF,TGTGCCAGCTCCCTCTACCAGGGATCGAGCACCGGGGAGCTGTTTTTT
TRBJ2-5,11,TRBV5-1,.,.,CASSSQETQYF,TGCGCCAGCAGCTCTCAAGAGACCCAGTACTTC
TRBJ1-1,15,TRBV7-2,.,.,CASSFRQVMNTEAFF,TGTGCCAGCAGCTTCAGACAGGTCATGAACACTGAAGCTTTCTTT
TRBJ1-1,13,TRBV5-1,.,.,CASSVAGNTEAFF,TGCGCCAGCAGCGTCGCGGGTAACACTGAAGCTTTCTTT
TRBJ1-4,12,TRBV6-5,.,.,CASKRTNEKLFF,TGTGCCAGCAAGAGGACTAATGAAAAACTGTTTTTT
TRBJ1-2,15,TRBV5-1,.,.,CASSLAVTGVYGYTF,TGCGCCAGCAGCTTGGCCGTAACAGGCGTCTATGGCTACACCTTC
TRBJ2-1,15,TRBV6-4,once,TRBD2,CASSELAGVHNEQFF,TGTGCCAGCAGTGAACTAGCGGGGGTCCACAATGAGCAGTTCTTC
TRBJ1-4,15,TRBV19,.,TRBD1,CASSIPDRADEKLFF,TGTGCCAGTAGTATCCCTGACAGGGCGGATGAAAAACTGTTTTTT
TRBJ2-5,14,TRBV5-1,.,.,CASSRGRGGETQYF,TGCGCCAGCAGCCGCGGGAGAGGGGGAGAGACCCAGTACTTC
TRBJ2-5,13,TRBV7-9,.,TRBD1,CASVGTGQETQYF,TGTGCCAGCGTCGGGACAGGCCAAGAGACCCAGTACTTC
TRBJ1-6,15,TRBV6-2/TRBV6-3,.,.,CASSYGAANNSPLHF,TGTGCCAGCAGTTACGGGGCAGCTAATAATTCACCCCTCCACTTT
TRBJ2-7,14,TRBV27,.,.,CASSFRQPTYEQYF,TGTGCCAGCAGTTTTCGACAGCCCACCTACGAGCAGTACTTC
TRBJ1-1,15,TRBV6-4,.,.,CASSGQGLQGTEAFF,TGTGCCAGCAGTGGCCAGGGGCTCCAGGGGACTGAAGCTTTCTTT
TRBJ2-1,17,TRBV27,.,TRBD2,CASSFESGRTHYNEQFF,TGTGCCAGCAGTTTTGAGAGCGGGAGGACCCACTACAATGAGCAGTTCTTC
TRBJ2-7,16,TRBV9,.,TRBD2,CASSEGGTSGIYEQYF,TGTGCCAGCAGCGAGGGAGGGACTAGCGGTATCTACGAGCAGTACTTC
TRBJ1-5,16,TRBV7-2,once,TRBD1,CASSQGARGGVQPQHF,TGTGCCAGCAGTCAGGGGGCGAGGGGAGGTGTTCAGCCCCAGCATTTT
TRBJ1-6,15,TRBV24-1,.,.,CATSVEQIYNSPLHF,TGTGCCACCAGTGTCGAACAGATCTATAATTCACCCCTCCACTTT
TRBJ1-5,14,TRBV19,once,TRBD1,CASSIGDRIQPQHF,TGTGCCAGTAGTATAGGGGACAGGATTCAGCCCCAGCATTTT
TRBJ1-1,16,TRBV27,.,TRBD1,CASSPWGQGGYTEAFF,TGTGCCAGCAGTCCTTGGGGACAGGGGGGGTACACTGAAGCTTTCTTT
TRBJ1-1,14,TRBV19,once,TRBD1,CASIHRDRDTEAFF,TGTGCCAGTATTCACCGGGACAGGGACACTGAAGCTTTCTTT
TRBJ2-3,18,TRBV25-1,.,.,CASSEGQRLASETDTQYF,TGTGCCAGCAGTGAAGGCCAACGGCTAGCGTCAGAAACAGATACGCAGTATTTT
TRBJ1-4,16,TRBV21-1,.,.,CASSKGADREWEKLFF,TGTGCCAGCAGCAAAGGGGCGGACAGGGAGTGGGAAAAACTGTTTTTT
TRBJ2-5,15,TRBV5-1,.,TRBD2,CASGRLATAQETQYF,TGCGCCAGCGGCAGACTAGCGACCGCCCAAGAGACCCAGTACTTC
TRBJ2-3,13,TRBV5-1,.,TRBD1,CASTTGASDTQYF,TGCGCCAGCACCACAGGGGCTTCAGATACGCAGTATTTT
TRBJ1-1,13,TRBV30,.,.,CAWTNAGYTEAFF,TGTGCCTGGACCAATGCAGGGTACACTGAAGCTTTCTTT
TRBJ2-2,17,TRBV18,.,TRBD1,CASSPGSGQGNTGELFF,TGTGCCAGCTCACCTGGATCGGGACAGGGTAACACCGGGGAGCTGTTTTTT
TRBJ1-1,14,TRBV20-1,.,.,CSASNTGYGTEAFF,TGCAGTGCTAGTAATACAGGGTACGGGACTGAAGCTTTCTTT
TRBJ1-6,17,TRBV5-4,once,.,CASSLEGGLLGNSPLHF,TGTGCCAGCAGCTTGGAAGGCGGACTCCTAGGGAATTCACCCCTCCACTTT
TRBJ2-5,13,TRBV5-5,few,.,CASSFGREETQYF,TGTGCCAGCAGCTTTGGCAGGGAAGAGACCCAGTACTTC
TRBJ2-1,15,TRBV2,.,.,CASSRLESSYNEQFF,TGTGCCAGCAGTAGACTAGAGAGCTCCTACAATGAGCAGTTCTTC
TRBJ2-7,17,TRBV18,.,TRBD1,CASSPPTGGTGGSEQYF,TGTGCCAGCTCACCGCCCACTGGTGGGACAGGAGGGAGCGAGCAGTACTTC
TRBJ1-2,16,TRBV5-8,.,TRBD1,CASSLVLGQGASGYTF,TGTGCCAGCAGCTTGGTCTTGGGACAGGGGGCCTCTGGCTACACCTTC
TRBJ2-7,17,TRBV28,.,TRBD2,CASSSTSGSLNIYEQYF,TGTGCCAGCAGTTCTACTAGCGGGAGTCTTAACATTTACGAGCAGTACTTC
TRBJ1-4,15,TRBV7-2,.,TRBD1,CASSSDRGRGEKLFF,TGTGCCAGCAGCTCTGACAGGGGCAGGGGTGAAAAACTGTTTTTT
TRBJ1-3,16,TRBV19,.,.,CASSMRGPSSGNTIYF,TGTGCCAGTAGTATGCGGGGACCTAGCTCTGGAAACACCATATATTTT
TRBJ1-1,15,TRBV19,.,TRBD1,CASREPGQVNTEAFF,TGTGCCAGTCGGGAACCGGGACAGGTGAACACTGAAGCTTTCTTT
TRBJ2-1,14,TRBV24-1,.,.,CATSDYRSYNEQFF,TGTGCCACCAGTGATTACCGTAGCTACAATGAGCAGTTCTTC
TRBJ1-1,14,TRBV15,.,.,CATSADRSNTEAFF,TGTGCCACCAGCGCAGACAGGAGTAACACTGAAGCTTTCTTT
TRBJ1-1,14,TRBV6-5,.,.,CASSPFFETHEAFF,TGTGCCAGCAGTCCTTTTTTTGAGACACATGAAGCTTTCTTT
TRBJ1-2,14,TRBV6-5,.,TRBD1,CASTRDRANYGYTF,TGTGCCAGCACCCGCGACAGGGCGAACTATGGCTACACCTTC
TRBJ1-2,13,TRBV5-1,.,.,CASSQRANYGYTF,TGCGCCAGCAGTCAGCGGGCTAACTATGGCTACACCTTC
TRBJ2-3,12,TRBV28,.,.,CASRSVPDTQYF,TGTGCCAGCAGATCAGTCCCGGATACGCAGTATTTT
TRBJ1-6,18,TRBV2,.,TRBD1,CASSAGTGGLRGYSPLHF,TGTGCCAGCAGTGCAGGGACAGGGGGTTTAAGGGGGTATTCACCCCTCCACTTT
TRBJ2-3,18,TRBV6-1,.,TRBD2,CASSEGTSEALSTDTQYF,TGTGCCAGCAGTGAAGGGACTAGCGAAGCCCTCAGCACAGATACGCAGTATTTT
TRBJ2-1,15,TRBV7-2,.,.,CASSLGLAGYNEQFF,TGTGCCAGCAGCTTAGGGCTAGCCGGATACAATGAGCAGTTCTTC
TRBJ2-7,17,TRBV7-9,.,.,CASSSYSTGPQGYEQYF,TGTGCCAGCAGCTCCTATAGCACGGGCCCTCAGGGCTACGAGCAGTACTTC
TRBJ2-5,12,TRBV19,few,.,CASSVNKETQYF,TGTGCCAGTAGTGTAAATAAAGAGACCCAGTACTTC
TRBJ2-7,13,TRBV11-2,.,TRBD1,CASGPGTAYEQYF,TGTGCCAGCGGACCAGGGACAGCCTACGAGCAGTACTTC
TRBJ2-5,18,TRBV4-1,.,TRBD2,CASSQDIAAGGSRETQYF,TGCGCCAGCAGCCAAGATATCGCAGCGGGGGGTAGTAGGGAGACCCAGTACTTC
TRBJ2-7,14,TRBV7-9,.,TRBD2,CASSETSGAYEQYF,TGTGCCAGCAGCGAAACTAGCGGGGCCTACGAGCAGTACTTC